This T cell receptor beta chain is drawn from a study of cytomegalovirus exposure and HLA in healthy donors. Study-level results: Accurate prediction of most subjects' HLA-A and HLA-B alleles from TCR beta sequences was reported. Reports indicated that the classifier achieved high specificity and sensitivity in diagnosing cytomegalovirus status. Associated with cytomegalovirus, according to the listing, were about 160 TCR beta chains. In an earlier analysis, in several hundred donors, most V segments appeared productive either ~90% or ~30% of the time.

CDR3 length: 15 residues. Germline CDR1 is LGHNA and CDR2 is YNFKEQ. Trimming left V 3 bases short and J 4 bases short, with 15 bases between. Primers: 60 Vbeta forward and 13 Jbeta reverse. The assay was immunoSEQ multiplex PCR, and TCRdb's table has in-frame clones only and misses some. The sample lists about 94,000 clones, around 69% occurring once. In regard to this clone: Antigen: not known.

Sequenced: PBMCs. The chain joins TRBV4-2 to TRBJ1-2; D might be TRBD1 (5 bases). The clonotype comes from a young man in good health and CMV-seronegative. CDR3 amino acids: CASSQTGGTPYGYTF. The CDR3 DNA reads as TGTGCCAGCAGCCAGACCGGGGGAACCCCCTATGGCTACACCTTC.